This T cell receptor (beta chain) was sequenced for a study of regulatory T cells in long-lasting Graves disease. This clonotype has ten or more counts. Its antigen is unidentified. Arm-PCR of CDR3 regions and iRepertoire HTBI primers were the basis on which TCR beta libraries were built. TCRdb recomputed calls from the multiplex PCR reads with MiXCR, one row per CDR3 protein. This sample has some 440,000 distinct CDR3 sequences, with more than 20% found just once. Germline assignment: CDR1 SGHVS and CDR2 FNYEAQ. The germline V and J ends were trimmed by 5 bases and 0 bases, with 7 bases remaining between them. The CDR3 extends over 14 amino acids. Time point in this sample: persistent/refractory GD, antithyroid drugs over 5 years with positive TRAb. Researchers made the TCR library from RNA that was extracted from PBMCs. Doctors identified Graves' disease using the American Thyroid Association guidelines.

The study's findings and limits: Clonotypes that were public and shared totalled fewer than 3,500 in persistent patients versus approximately 970 in new patients. TRBV28 was favored in persistent disease, as were TRBJ1-2 and TRBJ2-5.

This receptor was identified in a female donor with Graves disease. The source material was peripheral blood mononuclear cells (PBMCs), sampled when the disease was refractory, from a patient treated with antithyroid drugs. The genes are TRBV7-6 and TRBJ1-4; D is uncertain. DNA of the CDR3: TGTGCCAGCAGCCAGACTGCAACTAATGAAAAACTGTTTTTT. Translating gives CASSQTATNEKLFF.